A selection of T cell receptor beta chains follows, all from one sample in a study of CD8+ T cells in alopecia areata. The table came from immunoSEQ multiplex PCR; TCRdb's copy has only in-frame clones and leaves some out. Counted here are 150,000 to 200,000 clones, roughly 60% occurring once; the ten biggest clones make up just over 1%. Sequenced material: CD4+ T cells sorted from blood, taken at week 24, from a patient treated with tofacitinib. The receptors derive from a human donor with alopecia areata. CDR3s include the opening cysteine and the closing phenylalanine or tryptophan. The D gene is left open where the match is weak. The size field is filled for only some rows; it gives once, few, many or a size class.

TRBJ2-3,TRBV12-5,TRBD2,-,TGTGCTAGTGGTTTGACCGGGACTAGCGGCACAGATACGCAGTATTTT,CASGLTGTSGTDTQYF
TRBJ1-6,TRBV2,-,-,TGTGCCAGCAGTGAAGGGGCGAGCTCCTATAATTCACCCCTCCACTTT,CASSEGASSYNSPLHF
TRBJ2-3,TRBV11-2,-,few,TGTGCCAGCAGCTTAGTAGCCAGGGTCACAGATACGCAGTATTTT,CASSLVARVTDTQYF
TRBJ2-2,TRBV29-1,TRBD1,-,TGCAGCGTTAGGACAGGGGGGACAGGGAGGTCCGGGGAGCTGTTTTTT,CSVRTGGTGRSGELFF
TRBJ2-5,TRBV30,TRBD2,-,TGTGCCTGGAGTGTACGGGGAGGGCGGAGAAGTCAAGAGACCCAGTACTTC,CAWSVRGGRRSQETQYF
TRBJ2-5,TRBV5-1,-,few,TGCGCCAGCAGCTTAGGCGGGGACAAAGAGACCCAGTACTTC,CASSLGGDKETQYF
TRBJ1-2,TRBV30,-,-,TGTGCCTGGAAGACGTTTGGCTACACCTTC,CAWKTFGYTF
TRBJ2-5,TRBV5-1,TRBD2,-,TGCGCCGGCAGCTTGGGGACTACTCAAGAGACCCAGTACTTC,CAGSLGTTQETQYF
TRBJ2-1,TRBV2,-,-,TGTGCCAGCAGGGCCGCAGATGAGCAGTTCTTC,CASRAADEQFF
TRBJ1-5,TRBV6-1,-,many,TGTGCCAGCAGTGACTCAGGTAGGAATCAGCCCCAGCATTTT,CASSDSGRNQPQHF
TRBJ2-3,TRBV27,-,-,TGTGCCAGCAGGCTTACAGGGACAGATACGCAGTATTTT,CASRLTGTDTQYF
TRBJ1-1,TRBV19,TRBD1,-,TGTGCCAGTAGTACAAAACAGACAGGGACTGAAGCTTTCTTT,CASSTKQTGTEAFF
TRBJ1-6,TRBV27,-,few,TGTGCCAGCAGTTTAGTGGGGGTAGGTTCACCCCTCCACTTT,CASSLVGVGSPLHF
TRBJ1-6,TRBV25-1,TRBD1,-,TGTGCCAGCAGTGAATATGTGGGGACAGGGTGGACACCCCTCCACTTT,CASSEYVGTGWTPLHF
TRBJ2-7,TRBV4-2,-,-,TGTGCCAGCAGCCCCAGGGGGGGCTCCTACGAGCAGTACTTC,CASSPRGGSYEQYF
TRBJ1-5,TRBV30,-,-,TGTGCCTGGAGTCCCGGGGGCAATCAGCCCCAGCATTTT,CAWSPGGNQPQHF
TRBJ2-7,TRBV29-1,-,-,TGCAGCGTTCGGACGACGTACGAGCAGTACTTC,CSVRTTYEQYF
TRBJ2-1,TRBV2,TRBD2,-,TGTGCCAGCAGTGAATGGGGGGGCTACAATGAGCAGTTCTTC,CASSEWGGYNEQFF
TRBJ2-7,TRBV29-1,TRBD1,-,TGCAGCGTTGTAGGGACAGGGGCCTACGAGCAGTACTTC,CSVVGTGAYEQYF
TRBJ1-5,TRBV4-1,-,-,TGCGCCCGGACCCGGGACGGCTTCTTCAGGGAACCCCAGCATTTT,CARTRDGFFREPQHF
TRBJ2-3,TRBV5-1,-,few,TGCGCCAGCAGCCCGACAATCACAGATACGCAGTATTTT,CASSPTITDTQYF
TRBJ1-6,TRBV7-6,-,-,TGTGCCAGCAGCTTAGACGGACAGAATTCACCCCTCCACTTT,CASSLDGQNSPLHF
TRBJ1-1,TRBV6-1,-,once,TGTGCCAGCAGTGAGGGAACCACGAACACTGAAGCTTTCTTT,CASSEGTTNTEAFF
TRBJ1-2,TRBV25-1,-,once,TGTGCCAGCAGTGAAATTGGGGGGAACTATGGCTACACCTTC,CASSEIGGNYGYTF
TRBJ2-7,TRBV30,TRBD1,-,TGTGCCTTACAGGGGAGATCCTACGAGCAGTACTTC,CALQGRSYEQYF
TRBJ1-1,TRBV30,TRBD1,-,TGTGCCGGTGACCGACAGGGGGCTATGACTGAAGCTTTCTTT,CAGDRQGAMTEAFF
TRBJ2-3,TRBV20-1,-,-,TGCAGTGCTAGAGATTTTGGTTTT,CSARDFGF
TRBJ2-1,TRBV5-4,TRBD1,few,TGCGCCAGCAGCCAAACGACAGGGAGGCAGTTCTTC,CASSQTTGRQFF